Sequencing of this TCR beta chain was carried out in a study of circulating CD8 cells and anti-PD-1 response in melanoma. Findings of the study overall: Patients included both untreated and previously treated individuals. Clonotype sharing was highest between DPOS and TIGIT subsets.

Sorting of live CD3+CD8+TCRalphabeta+ cells by PD-1 and/or TIGIT gave four subsets. The QIAseq Immune Repertoire TCR panel built the libraries from roughly 15 ng of total RNA. TCRdb recomputed calls from the reads with MiXCR, one row per CDR3 protein. The sample gives about 300 distinct CDR3 sequences, 7.2% of which show up once; approximately 68% is in the top ten. Germline CDR1 and CDR2: LNHDA and SQIVND (reference sequence). The CDR3 is 12 amino acids. For this clonotype: Its target is unknown. One end of the junction does not line up with germline, which may come from a read error.

This chain connects TRBV19 to TRBJ1-1; D remains ambiguous. This receptor was taken from a human donor with melanoma. Sequencing was performed on CD8+ T cells from PBMCs, taken at baseline or after one month of anti-PD-1 therapy (not recorded which). The CDR3 nucleotides read TGTGCCAGTAGTATAGGGAGGACTGAGACTTCCTTT. As protein: CASSIGRTETSF.